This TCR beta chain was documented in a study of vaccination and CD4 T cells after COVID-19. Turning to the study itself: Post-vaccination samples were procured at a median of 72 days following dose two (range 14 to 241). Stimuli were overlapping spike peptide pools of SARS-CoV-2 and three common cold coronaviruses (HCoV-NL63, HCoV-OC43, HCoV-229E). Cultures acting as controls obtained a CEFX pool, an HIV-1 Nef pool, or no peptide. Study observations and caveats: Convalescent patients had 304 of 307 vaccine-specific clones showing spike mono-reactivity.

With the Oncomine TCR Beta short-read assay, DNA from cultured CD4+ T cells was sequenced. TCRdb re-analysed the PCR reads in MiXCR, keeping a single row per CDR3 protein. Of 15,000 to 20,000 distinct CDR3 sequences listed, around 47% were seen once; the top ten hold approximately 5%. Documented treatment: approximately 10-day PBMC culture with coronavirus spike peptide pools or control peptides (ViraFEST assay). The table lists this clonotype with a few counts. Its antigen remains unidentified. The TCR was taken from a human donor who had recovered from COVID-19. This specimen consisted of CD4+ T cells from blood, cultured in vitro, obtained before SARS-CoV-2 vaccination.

For the CDR3, the DNA is TGTGCCAGTATTGGAAAAGGGGAGTATAGCAATCAGCCCCAGCATTTT. Amino acids: CASIGKGEYSNQPQHF. The rearrangement joins TRBV19 to TRBJ1-5, with D perhaps matching TRBD1 (5 bases). The V and J ends lost 7 bases and 0 bases respectively, with 16 bases between them. The length of the CDR3 is 16 residues. The germline V gene encodes CDR1 LNHDA and CDR2 SQIVND (reference sequence).